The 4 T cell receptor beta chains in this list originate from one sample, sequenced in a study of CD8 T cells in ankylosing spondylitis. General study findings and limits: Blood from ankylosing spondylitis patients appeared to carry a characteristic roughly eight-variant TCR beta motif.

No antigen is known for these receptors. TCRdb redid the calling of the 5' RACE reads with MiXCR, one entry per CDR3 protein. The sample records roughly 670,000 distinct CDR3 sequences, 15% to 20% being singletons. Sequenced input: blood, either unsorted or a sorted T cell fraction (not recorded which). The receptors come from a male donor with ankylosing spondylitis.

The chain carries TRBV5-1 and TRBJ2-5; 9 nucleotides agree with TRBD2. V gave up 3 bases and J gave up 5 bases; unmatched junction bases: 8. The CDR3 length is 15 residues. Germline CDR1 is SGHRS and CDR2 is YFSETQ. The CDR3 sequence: CASSSPGLALETQYF. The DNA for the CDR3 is TGCGCCAGCAGCTCACCGGGACTAGCTCTGGAGACCCAGTACTTC.

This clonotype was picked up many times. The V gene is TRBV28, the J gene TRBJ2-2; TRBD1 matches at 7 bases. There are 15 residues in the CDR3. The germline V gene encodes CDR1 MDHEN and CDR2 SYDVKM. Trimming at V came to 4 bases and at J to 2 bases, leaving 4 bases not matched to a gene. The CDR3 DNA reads TGTGCCAGCAGTTCCGGGACAGTTAACACCGGGGAGCTGTTTTTT. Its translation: CASSSGTVNTGELFF.

CDR3 coding DNA: TGCGCCAGCAGCCGCACCCAAATAAAGCAGGGAGTTGGTACAAATGAGCAGTTCTTC. Protein product: CASSRTQIKQGVGTNEQFF. This chain connects TRBV4-1 to TRBJ2-1; possibly TRBD1 or TRBD2 for D (5 bases each). Germline V lookup: CDR1 MGHRA, CDR2 YSYEKL. The germline V and J ends were trimmed by 4 bases and 7 bases, with 29 bases remaining between them. This CDR3 spans 19 amino acids.

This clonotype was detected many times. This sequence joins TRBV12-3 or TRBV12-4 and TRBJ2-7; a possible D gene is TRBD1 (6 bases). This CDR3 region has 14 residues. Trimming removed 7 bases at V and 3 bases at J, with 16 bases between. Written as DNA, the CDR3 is TGTGCCAGCAACTCGAGGGGGTTCTACTACGAGCAGTACTTC. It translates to CASNSRGFYYEQYF.